This T cell receptor beta chain appears in the sequencing data of a study of cytomegalovirus exposure and HLA in healthy donors. Study results and caveats: In vitro testing confirmed a few CMV-associated chains as specific for CMV antigens.

Concerning this clone itself: Its antigen is unknown.

The PCR was carried out with 60 Vbeta primers and 13 Jbeta primers. Assay used: immunoSEQ multiplex PCR; TCRdb lists only in-frame clones, some missing. Among approximately 92,000 clones, roughly 80% were seen once, and the ten largest hold around 1.2%. V lost 4 bases to trimming and J lost 2 bases; unmatched junction nucleotides: 7. Germline CDR1 MDHEN, CDR2 SYDVKM. CDR3 length equals 15 residues. This chain links TRBV28 with TRBJ1-2; 7 bases are shared with TRBD1. This TCR was sampled from a girl aged 2 to 10 in good health and CMV-seropositive. Sequenced material: PBMCs. CDR3 coding DNA: TGTGCCAGCAGTTCTGTCTGGGACAGCAACTATGGCTACACCTTC. Translation: CASSSVWDSNYGYTF.